A selection of T cell receptor beta chains follows, all from one sample in a study of shared clonotypes between healthy human individuals. Method: immunoSEQ multiplex PCR; TCRdb's copy keeps in-frame clones and lacks some. The sample records 2 million to 2.5 million clones, 80% to 95% being singletons. The sample consisted of naive CD4+ T cells from PBMCs. These receptors all come from a man in his late teens or twenties in good health. Some clones in this sample may be carry-over from other donors' samples. Each CDR3 is given with its conserved first and last residue. The D gene is left open where the match is weak. Where a row states a size, it is once, few, many or the class of an expanded clone; other rows omit it.

CDR3nt: TGTGCCAGCAGCCAAGATCTTTCCCCGGGGGGCTCCCCAGGGCAGCCCCAGCATTTT; CDR3aa: CASSQDLSPGGSPGQPQHF; v_gene: TRBV4-2; d_gene: NA; j_gene: TRBJ1-5; abundance: NA; len: 19
CDR3nt: TGCGCCAGCAGCATACAGGGGTTAGTGGAATCACCCCTCCACTTT; CDR3aa: CASSIQGLVESPLHF; v_gene: TRBV5-1; d_gene: TRBD1; j_gene: TRBJ1-6; abundance: NA; len: 15
CDR3nt: TGTGCCAGCAGCTTCGGTCTTTCCGGCCACACCTTC; CDR3aa: CASSFGLSGHTF; v_gene: TRBV13; d_gene: NA; j_gene: TRBJ1-2; abundance: NA; len: 12
CDR3nt: TGTGCCACCAGCAGAGGCCTCCGCGGCGATGAGCAGTTCTTC; CDR3aa: CATSRGLRGDEQFF; v_gene: TRBV15; d_gene: NA; j_gene: TRBJ2-1; abundance: NA; len: 14
CDR3nt: TGTGCCAGCAGCTTTGGTATAAATGGAAACACCATATATTTT; CDR3aa: CASSFGINGNTIYF; v_gene: TRBV7-2; d_gene: NA; j_gene: TRBJ1-3; abundance: NA; len: 14
CDR3nt: TGCAGCGTTGCAGCAGGGGCCGAAAAACTGTTTTTT; CDR3aa: CSVAAGAEKLFF; v_gene: TRBV29-1; d_gene: NA; j_gene: TRBJ1-4; abundance: NA; len: 12
CDR3nt: TGTGCCACCCGGACTAGCGGCACAGATACGCAGTATTTT; CDR3aa: CATRTSGTDTQYF; v_gene: TRBV19; d_gene: TRBD2; j_gene: TRBJ2-3; abundance: NA; len: 13
CDR3nt: TGTGCCAGCAGCAAAACGCGGGACAGGGTCTTAGATGAGCAGTTCTTC; CDR3aa: CASSKTRDRVLDEQFF; v_gene: TRBV7-9; d_gene: TRBD1; j_gene: TRBJ2-1; abundance: NA; len: 16
CDR3nt: TGTGCCAGCAGCCCTCGGGACAGGTGCAAGTATCGGCGGGGCTTGAACACTGAAGCTTTCTTT; CDR3aa: CASSPRDRCKYRRGLNTEAFF; v_gene: TRBV21-1; d_gene: NA; j_gene: TRBJ1-1; abundance: NA; len: 21
CDR3nt: TGTGCCAGCAGCTTTGGGGAGACCCAGTACTTC; CDR3aa: CASSFGETQYF; v_gene: TRBV7-9; d_gene: NA; j_gene: TRBJ2-5; abundance: few; len: 11
CDR3nt: TGTGCCAGCAGCGTACTAGCGGGAGTTTTCTACAATGAGCAGTTCTTC; CDR3aa: CASSVLAGVFYNEQFF; v_gene: TRBV5-6; d_gene: TRBD2; j_gene: TRBJ2-1; abundance: NA; len: 16
CDR3nt: TGTGCCAGCAGCCTCAGGGGGGGGGCGCCCTACGAGCAGTACTTC; CDR3aa: CASSLRGGAPYEQYF; v_gene: TRBV4-2; d_gene: NA; j_gene: TRBJ2-7; abundance: NA; len: 15
CDR3nt: TGTGCCACGCACAGGGGAGCGGGAAACACCATATATTTT; CDR3aa: CATHRGAGNTIYF; v_gene: TRBV5-4; d_gene: TRBD1; j_gene: TRBJ1-3; abundance: NA; len: 13
CDR3nt: TGTGCCAGCAGCTTAGGGATGGGGGTAGAAACTGAAGCTTTCTTT; CDR3aa: CASSLGMGVETEAFF; v_gene: TRBV5-8; d_gene: NA; j_gene: TRBJ1-1; abundance: NA; len: 15
CDR3nt: TGTGCCAGCAGCCTAAACAGGGGATGGGATACGCAGTATTTT; CDR3aa: CASSLNRGWDTQYF; v_gene: TRBV6-1; d_gene: TRBD1; j_gene: TRBJ2-3; abundance: NA; len: 14
CDR3nt: TGTGCCAGCAACGCCCTATCGGGAAAGCATGGAGGCTACACCTTC; CDR3aa: CASNALSGKHGGYTF; v_gene: TRBV27; d_gene: NA; j_gene: TRBJ1-2; abundance: once; len: 15
CDR3nt: TGTGCCATCATAGCAGGGGGTGCTTCTGAAGCTTTCTTT; CDR3aa: CAIIAGGASEAFF; v_gene: TRBV28; d_gene: TRBD1; j_gene: TRBJ1-1; abundance: NA; len: 13
CDR3nt: TGTGCCAGCAGCGGCCCGGGACAGGGTAGCTATGGCTACACCTTC; CDR3aa: CASSGPGQGSYGYTF; v_gene: TRBV7-8; d_gene: TRBD1; j_gene: TRBJ1-2; abundance: NA; len: 15
CDR3nt: TGTGCCAGCAGCTCAGGGGGGAATGAGCAGTTCTTC; CDR3aa: CASSSGGNEQFF; v_gene: TRBV7-9; d_gene: NA; j_gene: TRBJ2-1; abundance: NA; len: 12
CDR3nt: TGTGCCAGCAGCATGACAGGGCAAATCTATGGCTACACCTTC; CDR3aa: CASSMTGQIYGYTF; v_gene: TRBV6-5; d_gene: TRBD1; j_gene: TRBJ1-2; abundance: NA; len: 14
CDR3nt: TGTGCCAGCAGCCTGGGGGGGAGCGAGCAGTACTTC; CDR3aa: CASSLGGSEQYF; v_gene: TRBV5-8; d_gene: TRBD2; j_gene: TRBJ2-7; abundance: NA; len: 12
CDR3nt: TGTGCCAGCAGCTTGGGTGCGGGTCGGAATTCACCCCTCCACTTT; CDR3aa: CASSLGAGRNSPLHF; v_gene: TRBV5-6; d_gene: NA; j_gene: TRBJ1-6; abundance: NA; len: 15
CDR3nt: TGTGCCAGCACCGAGACTCCCTTACTTAATGAAAAACTGTTTTTT; CDR3aa: CASTETPLLNEKLFF; v_gene: TRBV7-2; d_gene: NA; j_gene: TRBJ1-4; abundance: NA; len: 15
CDR3nt: TGTGCCAGCAGCGACTCACGGGACTACACCCAGTACTTC; CDR3aa: CASSDSRDYTQYF; v_gene: TRBV7-3; d_gene: TRBD2; j_gene: TRBJ2-5; abundance: NA; len: 13
CDR3nt: TGTGCCAGTAGTCCGGGACAGGGATCGGGAAAACTGTTTTTT; CDR3aa: CASSPGQGSGKLFF; v_gene: TRBV19; d_gene: TRBD1; j_gene: TRBJ1-4; abundance: NA; len: 14
CDR3nt: TGCAGTGCTAGAGATTTCTACGAGCAGTACTTC; CDR3aa: CSARDFYEQYF; v_gene: TRBV20-1; d_gene: NA; j_gene: TRBJ2-7; abundance: NA; len: 11
CDR3nt: TGTGCCAGCAGTGTCCCGGGACAGGGGAGTTCCGGGGAGCTGTTTTTT; CDR3aa: CASSVPGQGSSGELFF; v_gene: TRBV28; d_gene: TRBD1; j_gene: TRBJ2-2; abundance: NA; len: 16
CDR3nt: TGCGCCAGCAGCTTTGGGGGATCTACAGATACGCAGTATTTT; CDR3aa: CASSFGGSTDTQYF; v_gene: TRBV5-1; d_gene: NA; j_gene: TRBJ2-3; abundance: NA; len: 14
CDR3nt: TGTGCCAGCAGCCCTTGGGATGAGCAGTTCTTC; CDR3aa: CASSPWDEQFF; v_gene: TRBV2; d_gene: NA; j_gene: TRBJ2-1; abundance: NA; len: 11
CDR3nt: TGCGCCAGCAGCGTAGGACAGGGGGCGTCAGATACGCAGTATTTT; CDR3aa: CASSVGQGASDTQYF; v_gene: TRBV5-1; d_gene: TRBD1; j_gene: TRBJ2-3; abundance: NA; len: 15
CDR3nt: TGCGCCAGCAGCTTGGACGGAGGGACAGTCCAAGCCAAAAACATTCAGTACTTC; CDR3aa: CASSLDGGTVQAKNIQYF; v_gene: TRBV5-1; d_gene: NA; j_gene: TRBJ2-4; abundance: NA; len: 18
CDR3nt: TGTGCCTGGGGCCCAACTAATGAAAAACTGTTTTTT; CDR3aa: CAWGPTNEKLFF; v_gene: TRBV30; d_gene: NA; j_gene: TRBJ1-4; abundance: NA; len: 12
CDR3nt: TGCGCCAGCAGCCAAGCCCCTAGCGGGAGGGCCTACGAGCAGTACTTC; CDR3aa: CASSQAPSGRAYEQYF; v_gene: TRBV4-3; d_gene: TRBD2; j_gene: TRBJ2-7; abundance: NA; len: 16
CDR3nt: TGTGCCAGCAGCGTAGGAATACGGGGGGCAGGGTTTGAGGTCAATGAGCAGTTCTTC; CDR3aa: CASSVGIRGAGFEVNEQFF; v_gene: TRBV9; d_gene: NA; j_gene: TRBJ2-1; abundance: NA; len: 19
CDR3nt: TGTGCCAGCAGCGTAGGAACAGGGAAGGGCACTGAAGCTTTCTTT; CDR3aa: CASSVGTGKGTEAFF; v_gene: TRBV9; d_gene: NA; j_gene: TRBJ1-1; abundance: NA; len: 15
CDR3nt: TGTGCCAGCCGGCCTGGGAGGGTCCCCTACGAGCAGTACTTC; CDR3aa: CASRPGRVPYEQYF; v_gene: TRBV28; d_gene: TRBD2; j_gene: TRBJ2-7; abundance: NA; len: 14
CDR3nt: TGTGCCCTAGGTAGCGGGAGCACAGATACGCAGTATTTT; CDR3aa: CALGSGSTDTQYF; v_gene: TRBV30; d_gene: TRBD2; j_gene: TRBJ2-3; abundance: NA; len: 13
CDR3nt: TGTGCCAGCAGCCCGAGAGGGGATACGCAGTATTTT; CDR3aa: CASSPRGDTQYF; v_gene: TRBV9; d_gene: NA; j_gene: TRBJ2-3; abundance: NA; len: 12
CDR3nt: TGTGCCAGCAGCCCCCAGACAACAGATACGCAGTATTTT; CDR3aa: CASSPQTTDTQYF; v_gene: TRBV7-6; d_gene: NA; j_gene: TRBJ2-3; abundance: NA; len: 13
CDR3nt: TGTGCCAGCACCAGGACATTACGATCCTACAATGAGCAGTTCTTC; CDR3aa: CASTRTLRSYNEQFF; v_gene: TRBV28; d_gene: NA; j_gene: TRBJ2-1; abundance: NA; len: 15
CDR3nt: TGTGCCAGCAGTGAACTGGGACTAGCGGGAGGGCTTCGAAATGAGCAGTTCTTC; CDR3aa: CASSELGLAGGLRNEQFF; v_gene: TRBV2; d_gene: TRBD2; j_gene: TRBJ2-1; abundance: NA; len: 18
CDR3nt: TGTGCCAGCATGCTTTCCAGCGGACACTACGAGCAGTACTTC; CDR3aa: CASMLSSGHYEQYF; v_gene: TRBV25-1; d_gene: NA; j_gene: TRBJ2-7; abundance: NA; len: 14
CDR3nt: TGTGCCAGCAGCCCCGGACAGGGACACTCCTACGAGCAGTACTTC; CDR3aa: CASSPGQGHSYEQYF; v_gene: TRBV7-9; d_gene: TRBD1; j_gene: TRBJ2-7; abundance: once; len: 15
CDR3nt: TGTGCCAGAAGCTCGGAAAGGAAGGCCCCCTACGAGCAGTACTTC; CDR3aa: CARSSERKAPYEQYF; v_gene: TRBV5-3; d_gene: NA; j_gene: TRBJ2-7; abundance: NA; len: 15
CDR3nt: TGTGCCAGCAGCGTAGTGGGGAGCGCCATATATTTT; CDR3aa: CASSVVGSAIYF; v_gene: TRBV9; d_gene: NA; j_gene: TRBJ1-3; abundance: NA; len: 12
CDR3nt: TGTGCCAGCAGCTTTGGGGACAGGGGAAGCGGTGAGACCCAGTACTTC; CDR3aa: CASSFGDRGSGETQYF; v_gene: TRBV7-9; d_gene: TRBD1; j_gene: TRBJ2-5; abundance: NA; len: 16